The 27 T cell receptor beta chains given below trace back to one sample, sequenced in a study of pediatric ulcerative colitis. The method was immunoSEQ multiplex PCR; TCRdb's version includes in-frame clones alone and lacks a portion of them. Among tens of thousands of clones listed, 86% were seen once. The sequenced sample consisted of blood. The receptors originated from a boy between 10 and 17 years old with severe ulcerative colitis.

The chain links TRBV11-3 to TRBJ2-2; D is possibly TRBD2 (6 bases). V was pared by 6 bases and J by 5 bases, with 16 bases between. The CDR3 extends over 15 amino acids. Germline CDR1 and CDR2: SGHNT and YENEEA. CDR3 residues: CASRPGTGGTGELFF. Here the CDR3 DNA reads TGTGCCAGCAGACCAGGGACCGGAGGGACCGGGGAGCTGTTTTTT. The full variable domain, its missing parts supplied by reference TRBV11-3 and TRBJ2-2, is EAGVVQSPRYKIIEKKQPVAFWCNPISGHNTLYWYLQNLGQGPELLIRYENEEAVDDSQLPKDRFSAERLKGVDSTLKIQPAELGDSAVYLCASRPGTGGTGELFFGEGSRLTVL.

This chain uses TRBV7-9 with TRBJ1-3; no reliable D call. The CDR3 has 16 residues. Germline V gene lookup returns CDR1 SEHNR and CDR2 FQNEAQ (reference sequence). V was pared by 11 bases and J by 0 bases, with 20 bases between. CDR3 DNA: TGTGCCGTCGATACTTTAAGGGCCGACTCTGGAAACACCATATATTTT. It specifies CAVDTLRADSGNTIYF.

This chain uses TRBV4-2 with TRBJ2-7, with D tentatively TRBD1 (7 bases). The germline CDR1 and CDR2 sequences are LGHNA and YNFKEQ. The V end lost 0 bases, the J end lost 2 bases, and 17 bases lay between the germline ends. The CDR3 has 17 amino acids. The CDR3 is CASSQDRGQGGPYEQYF. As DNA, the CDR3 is TGTGCCAGCAGCCAAGATCGGGGGCAGGGGGGACCCTACGAGCAGTACTTC.

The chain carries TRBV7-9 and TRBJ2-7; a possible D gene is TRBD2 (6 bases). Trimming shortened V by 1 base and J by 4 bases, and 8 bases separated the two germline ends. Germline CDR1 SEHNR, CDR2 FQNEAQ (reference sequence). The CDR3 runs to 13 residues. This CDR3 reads CASSLGGEYEQYF. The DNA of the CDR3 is TGTGCCAGCAGCTTAGGGGGGGAATACGAGCAGTACTTC.

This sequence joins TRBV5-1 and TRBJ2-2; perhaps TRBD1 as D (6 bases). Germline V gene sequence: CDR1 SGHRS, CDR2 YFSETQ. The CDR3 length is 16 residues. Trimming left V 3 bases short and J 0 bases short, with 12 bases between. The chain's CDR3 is CASSWGRVSNTGELFF. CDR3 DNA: TGCGCCAGCAGCTGGGGGCGAGTTTCGAACACCGGGGAGCTGTTTTTT.

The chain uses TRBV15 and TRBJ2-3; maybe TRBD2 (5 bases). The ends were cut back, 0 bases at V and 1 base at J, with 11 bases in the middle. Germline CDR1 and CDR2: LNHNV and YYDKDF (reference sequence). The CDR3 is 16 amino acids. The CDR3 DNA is TGTGCCACCAGCAGAGATCGGACTGCAGGCACAGATACGCAGTATTTT. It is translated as CATSRDRTAGTDTQYF.

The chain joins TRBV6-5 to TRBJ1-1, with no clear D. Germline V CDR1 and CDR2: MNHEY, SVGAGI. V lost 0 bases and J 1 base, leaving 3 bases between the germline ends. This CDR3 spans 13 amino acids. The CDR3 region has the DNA TGTGCCAGCAGTTACTCGTGGAACACTGAAGCTTTCTTT. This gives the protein CASSYSWNTEAFF.

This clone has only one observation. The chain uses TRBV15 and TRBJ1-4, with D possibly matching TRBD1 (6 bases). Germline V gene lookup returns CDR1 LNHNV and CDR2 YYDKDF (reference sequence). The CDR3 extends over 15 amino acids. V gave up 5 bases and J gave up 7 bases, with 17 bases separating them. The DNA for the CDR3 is TGTGCCACCAGCTGGAAGGGGGTGGGAGGTGAAAAACTGTTTTTT. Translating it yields CATSWKGVGGEKLFF.

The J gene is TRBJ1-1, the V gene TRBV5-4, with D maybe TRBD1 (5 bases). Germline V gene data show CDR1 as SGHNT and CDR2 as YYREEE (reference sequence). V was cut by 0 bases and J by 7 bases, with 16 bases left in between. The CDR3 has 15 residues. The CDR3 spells CASSLEGVGEGEAFF. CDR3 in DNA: TGTGCCAGCAGCTTGGAAGGGGTTGGCGAGGGTGAAGCTTTCTTT.

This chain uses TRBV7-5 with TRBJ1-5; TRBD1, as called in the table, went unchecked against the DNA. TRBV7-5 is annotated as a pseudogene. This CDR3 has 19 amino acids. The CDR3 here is CARSGAKLDSSFSNQPQHF. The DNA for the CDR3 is TGTGCCAGAAGCGGCGCGAAACTCGACAGTTCCTTTAGCAATCAGCCCCAGCATTTT.

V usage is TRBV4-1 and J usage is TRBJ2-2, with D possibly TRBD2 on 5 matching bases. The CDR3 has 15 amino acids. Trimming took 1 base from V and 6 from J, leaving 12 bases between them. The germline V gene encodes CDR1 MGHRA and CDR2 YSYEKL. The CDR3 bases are TGCGCCAGCAGCCAAGGAACGCTGCGGGCCGGGGAGCTGTTTTTT. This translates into CASSQGTLRAGELFF.

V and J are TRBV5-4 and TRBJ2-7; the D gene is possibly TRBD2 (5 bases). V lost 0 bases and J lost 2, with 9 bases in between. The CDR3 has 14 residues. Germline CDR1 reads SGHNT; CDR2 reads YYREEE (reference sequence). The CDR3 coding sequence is TGTGCCAGCAGCTTGGGGTACGGGGCCTACGAGCAGTACTTC. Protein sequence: CASSLGYGAYEQYF.

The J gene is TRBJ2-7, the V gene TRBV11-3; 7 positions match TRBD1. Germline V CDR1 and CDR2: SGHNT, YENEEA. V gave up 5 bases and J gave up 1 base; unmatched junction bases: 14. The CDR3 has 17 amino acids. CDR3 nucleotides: TGTGCCAGCAGCGAGAGAGCTACAGGGGTTCTTTCCTACGAGCAGTACTTC. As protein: CASSERATGVLSYEQYF.

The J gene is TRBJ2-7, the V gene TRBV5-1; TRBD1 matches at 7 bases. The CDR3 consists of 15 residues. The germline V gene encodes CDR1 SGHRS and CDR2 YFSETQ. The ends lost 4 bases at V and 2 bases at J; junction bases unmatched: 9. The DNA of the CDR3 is TGCGCCAGCAGCACCGGACAGGCCTTAACCTACGAGCAGTACTTC. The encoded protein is CASSTGQALTYEQYF.

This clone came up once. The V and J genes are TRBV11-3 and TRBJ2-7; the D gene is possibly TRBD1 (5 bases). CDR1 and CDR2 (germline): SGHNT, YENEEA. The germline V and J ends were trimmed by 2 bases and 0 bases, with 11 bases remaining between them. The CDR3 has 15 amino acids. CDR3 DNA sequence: TGTGCCAGCAGCTTATCGGCAGGGTTCTCCTACGAGCAGTACTTC. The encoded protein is CASSLSAGFSYEQYF.

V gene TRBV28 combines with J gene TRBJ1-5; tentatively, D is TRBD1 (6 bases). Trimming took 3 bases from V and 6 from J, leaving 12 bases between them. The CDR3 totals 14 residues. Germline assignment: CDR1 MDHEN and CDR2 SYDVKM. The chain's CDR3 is CASSFNRVGQPQHF. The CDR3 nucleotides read TGTGCCAGCAGTTTTAACAGGGTGGGTCAGCCCCAGCATTTT.

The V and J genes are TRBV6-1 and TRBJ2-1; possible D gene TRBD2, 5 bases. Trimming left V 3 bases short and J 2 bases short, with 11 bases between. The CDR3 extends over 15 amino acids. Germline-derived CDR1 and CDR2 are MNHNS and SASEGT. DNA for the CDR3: TGTGCCAGCAGTGAGAGAGGGTCCCCCTACAATGAGCAGTTCTTC. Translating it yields CASSERGSPYNEQFF.

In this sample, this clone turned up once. The CDR3 bases are TGTGCCAGCAGCCCAGGGGGCCTAGCGGGAGGGAATACGCAGTATTTT. It translates to CASSPGGLAGGNTQYF. J is TRBJ2-3 and V is TRBV11-2; 12 bases line up with TRBD2. The CDR3 has 16 residues. In germline, CDR1 is SGHAT, CDR2 FQNNGV. With 5 bases clipped from V and 7 bases from J, the junction kept 10 bases outside the gene matches.

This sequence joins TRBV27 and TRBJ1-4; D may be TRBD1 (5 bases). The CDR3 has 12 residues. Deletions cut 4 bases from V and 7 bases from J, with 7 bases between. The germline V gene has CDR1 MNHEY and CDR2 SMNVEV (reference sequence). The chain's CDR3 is CASSSGLEKLFF. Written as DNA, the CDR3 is TGTGCCAGCAGTTCGGGACTTGAAAAACTGTTTTTT.

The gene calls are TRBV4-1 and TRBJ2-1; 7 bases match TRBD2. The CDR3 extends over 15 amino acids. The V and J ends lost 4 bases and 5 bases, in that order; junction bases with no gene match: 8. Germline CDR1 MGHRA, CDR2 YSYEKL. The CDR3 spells CASSLSGANNNEQFF. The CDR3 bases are TGCGCCAGCAGCCTCAGCGGGGCCAACAACAATGAGCAGTTCTTC.

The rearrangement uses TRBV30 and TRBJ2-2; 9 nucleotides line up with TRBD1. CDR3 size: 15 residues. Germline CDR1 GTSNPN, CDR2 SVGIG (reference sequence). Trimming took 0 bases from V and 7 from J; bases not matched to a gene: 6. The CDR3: CAWSVQGARNGELFF. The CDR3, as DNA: TGTGCCTGGAGTGTACAGGGGGCGAGGAACGGGGAGCTGTTTTTT.

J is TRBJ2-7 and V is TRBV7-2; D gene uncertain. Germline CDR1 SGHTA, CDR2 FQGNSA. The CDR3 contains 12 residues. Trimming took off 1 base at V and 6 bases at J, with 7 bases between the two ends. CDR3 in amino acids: CASSLGLAEQYF. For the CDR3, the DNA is TGTGCCAGCAGCTTAGGTTTAGCCGAGCAGTACTTC.

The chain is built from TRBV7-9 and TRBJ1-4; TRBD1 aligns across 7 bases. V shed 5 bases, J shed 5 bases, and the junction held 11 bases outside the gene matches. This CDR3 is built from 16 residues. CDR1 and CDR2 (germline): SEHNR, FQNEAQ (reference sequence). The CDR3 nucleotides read TGTGCCAGCAGCCCAGACAGGGAAGGCCCAAATGAAAAACTGTTTTTT. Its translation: CASSPDREGPNEKLFF.

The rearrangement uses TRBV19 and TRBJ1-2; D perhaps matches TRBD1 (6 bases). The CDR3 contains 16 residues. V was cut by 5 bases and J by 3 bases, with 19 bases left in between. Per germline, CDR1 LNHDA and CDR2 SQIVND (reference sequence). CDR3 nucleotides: TGTGCCAGTAGTCCCTACGAGAGGGGGAGTGACTATGGCTACACCTTC. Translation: CASSPYERGSDYGYTF.

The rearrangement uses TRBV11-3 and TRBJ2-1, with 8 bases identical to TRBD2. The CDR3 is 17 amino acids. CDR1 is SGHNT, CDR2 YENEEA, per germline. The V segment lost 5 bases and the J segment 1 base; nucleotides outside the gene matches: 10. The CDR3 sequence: CASSAPRLATSYNEQFF. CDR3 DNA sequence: TGTGCCAGCAGCGCCCCGAGACTAGCGACTTCCTACAATGAGCAGTTCTTC.

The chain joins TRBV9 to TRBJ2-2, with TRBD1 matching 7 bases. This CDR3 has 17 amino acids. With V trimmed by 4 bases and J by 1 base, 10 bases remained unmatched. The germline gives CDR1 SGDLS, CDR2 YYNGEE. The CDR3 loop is CASSSPHGTENTGELFF. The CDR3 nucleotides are TGTGCCAGCAGCTCACCCCACGGGACAGAGAACACCGGGGAGCTGTTTTTT.

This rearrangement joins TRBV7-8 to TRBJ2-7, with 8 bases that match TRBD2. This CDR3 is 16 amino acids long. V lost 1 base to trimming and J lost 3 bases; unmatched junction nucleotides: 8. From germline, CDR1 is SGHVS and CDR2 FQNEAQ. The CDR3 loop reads CASSLGFSGDYYEQYF. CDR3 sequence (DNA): TGTGCCAGCAGCTTAGGGTTTAGCGGGGACTACTACGAGCAGTACTTC.